This is a list of T cell receptor beta chains from one sample in a study of shared clonotypes between healthy human individuals. Measured with immunoSEQ multiplex PCR; TCRdb has only the in-frame clones, and not every one. Among about a million clones listed, around three quarters were seen once. The sample comprised memory CD4+ T cells from PBMCs. The receptors originated from a man between 18 and 35 years old in good health. Some clones in this sample may be carry-over from other donors' samples. CDR3s leave out the opening cysteine and the closing phenylalanine or tryptophan. Fields, in order: J gene, V gene, CDR3 protein.

TRBJ1-3 TRBV28 ASSFPPNTIY
TRBJ1-5 TRBV11-2 ASSRLANSNQPQH
TRBJ1-1 TRBV6-4 ASSDTDRGTEAF
TRBJ2-7 TRBV10-3 AISDPRDSSYEQY
TRBJ2-1 TRBV6-1 ASSELAGATTYNEQF
TRBJ2-1 TRBV4-3 ASSQDQAGGPRADNEQF
TRBJ1-1 TRBV19 ASTFRGLDLEAF
TRBJ2-7 TRBV5-1 ASSSGLAGPYEQY
TRBJ2-3 TRBV11-1 ASSFPRTDTQY
TRBJ1-2 TRBV5-1 ASSLAPMDRTNYGYT
TRBJ1-5 TRBV4-1 ASSQDSADNQPQH
TRBJ1-2 TRBV6-1 ASSEGRGRQPHYGYT
TRBJ2-3 TRBV11-2 ASSLFKREGRRTDTQY
TRBJ2-1 TRBV6-5 ASSYFMQNEQF
TRBJ2-7 TRBV9 ASSGHGGSQDEQY
TRBJ1-4 TRBV5-6 ASSTSGATNEKLF
TRBJ2-1 TRBV28 ASSSGTGNLNEQF
TRBJ2-1 TRBV7-9 ASSLAASGSVNEQF
TRBJ2-5 TRBV7-6 ASSLILATQETQY
TRBJ1-2 TRBV5-4 ASSLASLMSLGGYT